Each of the 5 T cell receptor beta chains below was sequenced from the same sample in a study of chemoradiotherapy in HPV16-positive cancers (dated by TCRdb to the early 2020s). The library was built by means of the immunoSEQ multiplex PCR assay. In TCRdb, the immuneACCESS table is reduced to in-frame sequences with V and J assigned. These tables do not hold every clone; where another copy was compared, an unresolved V gene accounts for under half, and the others remain unexplained. This sample comprises under 14,000 clones, roughly 72% of them detected only once. The ten largest account for 36% of the sample. This specimen was collected from a patient who underwent chemoradiotherapy. These receptor sequences come from a human donor with HPV-associated anogenital cancer.

V usage is TRBV27 and J usage is TRBJ1-1; 7 bases are shared with TRBD1. The CDR3 spans 17 residues. Germline CDR1 is MNHEY and CDR2 is SMNVEV (reference sequence). Trimming at V came to 2 bases and at J to 1 base, leaving 10 bases not matched to a gene. This CDR3 is CASSLRGGGNPNTEAFF. CDR3 nucleotide sequence: TGTGCCAGCAGTTTAAGAGGAGGGGGCAACCCGAACACTGAAGCTTTCTTT.

The chain has TRBV19 and TRBJ1-2; D unclear. The germline V and J ends were trimmed by 11 bases and 0 bases, with 10 bases remaining between them. Germline CDR1 and CDR2: LNHDA and SQIVND (reference sequence). CDR3 length: 12 residues. The DNA of the CDR3 is TGTGCCGCAAAAAGAACTAACTATGGCTACACCTTC. It encodes CAAKRTNYGYTF.

The chain carries TRBV7-3 and TRBJ2-3; D is possibly TRBD2 (5 bases). The V and J ends lost 3 bases and 5 bases respectively, with 12 bases between them. The germline CDR1 and CDR2 sequences are SGHTA and FQGTGA. The CDR3 contains 14 residues. The CDR3 DNA follows: TGTGCCAGCAGCTTGCGAGGGAGAGGAGATACGCAGTATTTT. Translation gives CASSLRGRGDTQYF. Variable domain in full (rest from reference TRBV7-3 and TRBJ2-3): GAGVSQTPSNKVTEKGKYVELRCDPISGHTALYWYRQSLGQGPEFLIYFQGTGAADDSGLPNDRFFAVRPEGSVSTLKIQRTERGDSAVYLCASSLRGRGDTQYFGPGTRLTVL.

The chain joins TRBV5-1 to TRBJ1-1, with D unclear. This CDR3 comprises 14 residues. The V and J ends lost 1 base and 2 bases respectively, with 9 bases between them. In germline, CDR1 is SGHRS, CDR2 YFSETQ. The CDR3 nucleotides read TGCGCCAGCAGCTTGCGGTCCATTAACACTGAAGCTTTCTTT. This gives the protein CASSLRSINTEAFF.

This chain connects TRBV27 to TRBJ1-1; TRBD1 is a possible D gene (5 bases). This CDR3 has 14 residues. V was clipped by 2 bases and J by 5 bases, with 12 bases between them. Germline lookup yields CDR1 MNHEY and CDR2 SMNVEV (reference sequence). In nucleotides, the CDR3 is TGTGCCAGCAGTTTAGGATGGGGGGGAACTGAAGCTTTCTTT. Its protein product is CASSLGWGGTEAFF.